A selection of T cell receptor gamma chains follows, all from one sample in a study of human gamma delta and Vdelta1 T cells. TCRdb reanalysed the PCR reads with CATT. The repertoire consists of thousands of gamma-chain clones, with about 32% occurring once and the leading ten covering 2.9%. The antigens for these receptors are not known. Sequenced sample: Vdelta1 gamma-delta T cells from blood grown in culture (DOT cells). These receptors all come from a human donor in good health. Both conserved end residues are trimmed from each CDR3. Each record gives: V gene, CDR3 protein.

>TRGV2
ATWDWYYKKL
>TRGV8
ATWDRPKKAGWFKI
>TRGV4
ATWDGELMGKGGYYKKL
>TRGV5
APWDSFRVPLGKKL
>TRGV3
ATWACSDWIKT
>TRGV10
AAWDLYTTGWFKI
>TRGV9
ALWASDKKL
>TRGV5
ATWDTSYKKL
>TRGV9
ALWEVLSLYYKKL
>TRGV5
ATWDIKMYYKKL
>TRGV3
ATWVRYYKKL
>TRGV9
ALWEVDSLSSDWIKT
>TRGV2
ATWALRKL
>TRGV2
ATWDGRVTTGWFKI
>TRGV5
ATWDRGNYYKKL
>TRGV9
ALWEVRYKKL
>TRGV2
ATWDGQNTNKEL
>TRGV4
ATWDGINYYKKL
>TRGV3
ATWDRQFEFYYKKL
>TRGV9
ALWEPFYYKKL
>TRGV4
ATWDGQPDKKL
>TRGV5
ATWDPFYYKKL
>TRGV5
ATWDRTNTTGWFKI
>TRGV4
ATWDGPPRAYKKL
>TRGV9
ALWEVGYYKKL
>TRGV9
ALWEGEGKKL
>TRGV4
ATWDALYYYKKL
>TRGV5
ATWDRPQSNTTGWFKI
>TRGV4
ATWDGLFSLGNYYKKL
>TRGV2
ATWDGKFYYKKL
>TRGV5
ATWDRPKGSAGWFKI
>TRGV5
ATWDRIPRLSSDWIKT
>TRGV4
ATWDGLGSEKL
>TRGV2
ATWDGPGDWIKT
>TRGV2
ATWDGRVTVEKKL
>TRGV10
AAWDYSYKKL
>TRGV8
ATWTPDHKKL
>TRGV2
ATWDGPRKL